The 13 T cell receptor beta chains given below trace back to one sample, sequenced in a study of technical replicates of blood from a handful of donors (TCRdb year 2017). Libraries were made using the immunoSEQ multiplex PCR assay. Not all clones reach the TCRdb copy of this immuneACCESS table, which keeps in-frame sequences only. Checked studies attribute under half of the gap to unresolved V genes and leave the rest unexplained. This sample gives around 95,000 clones in total; approximately 94% of them show up just once. Roughly 0.24% of the sample is taken by the ten largest. The sequenced sample was T cells isolated from PBMCs. These receptors originate from a human donor in good health.

Details on this clone: The junction departs from the called germline gene at one end, perhaps through a read error. This sequence joins TRBV7-7 and TRBJ1-2; weak D call: TRBD1 (6 bases). CDR3 length: 16 amino acids. Germline lookup yields CDR1 SSHAT and CDR2 FNYEAQ (reference sequence). The CDR3 bases are TGTGCTAGCAGCTTACCTCCGTTTGGCAGGGGTAAGGGCTACACCTTC. Protein product: CASSLPPFGRGKGYTF. Full variable domain (outside the CDR3, taken from reference TRBV7-7 and TRBJ1-2): GAGVSQSPRYKVTKRGQDVTLRCDPISSHATLYWYQQALGQGPEFLTYFNYEAQPDKSGLPSDRFSAERPEGSISTLTIQRTEQRDSAMYRCASSLPPFGRGKGYTFGSGTRLTVV.

This chain uses TRBV14 with TRBJ2-7; the D gene is possibly TRBD1 (6 bases). This CDR3 is built from 15 residues. The V gene lost 1 base and the J gene lost 4 bases, with 14 bases spanning the gap. Germline values: CDR1 SGHDN, CDR2 FVKESK. For the CDR3, the DNA is TGTGCCAGCAGCCAAGCCTCTGGGGGCTGGTACGAGCAGTACTTC. Translation: CASSQASGGWYEQYF. Full variable domain (outside the CDR3, taken from reference TRBV14 and TRBJ2-7): EAGVTQFPSHSVIEKGQTVTLRCDPISGHDNLYWYRRVMGKEIKFLLHFVKESKQDESGMPNNRFLAERTGGTYSTLKVQPAELEDSGVYFCASSQASGGWYEQYFGPGTRLTVT.

This sequence joins TRBV10-2 and TRBJ2-3; D may be TRBD2 (5 bases). This CDR3 is built from 14 residues. The V and J ends lost 5 bases and 0 bases respectively, with 9 bases between them. Germline-derived CDR1 and CDR2 are WSHSY and SAAADI. CDR3 sequence (DNA): TGCGCCAGCAGTAGCGGAGCTAGCACAGATACGCAGTATTTT. Its protein product is CASSSGASTDTQYF.

The chain uses TRBV5-1 and TRBJ2-7; 9 bases fit TRBD1. Germline values: CDR1 SGHRS, CDR2 YFSETQ. The V gene end was trimmed by 5 bases and the J gene end by 4 bases; junction bases not matched to a gene: 7. This CDR3 is built from 14 residues. For the CDR3, the DNA is TGCGCCAGCAGTGAAGGACAGGGGCGGTACGAGCAGTACTTC. This encodes CASSEGQGRYEQYF. The full variable domain, in which reference TRBV5-1 and TRBJ2-7 provide the parts outside the CDR3, is KAGVTQTPRYLIKTRGQQVTLSCSPISGHRSVSWYQQTPGQGLQFLFEYFSETQRNKGNFPGRFSGRQFSNSRSEMNVSTLELGDSALYLCASSEGQGRYEQYFGPGTRLTVT.

The chain recombines TRBV2 with TRBJ1-1; D not resolved. The CDR3 totals 12 residues. Deletions cut 1 base from V and 5 bases from J, with 5 bases between. Germline CDR1 SNHLY, CDR2 FYNNEI. CDR3 loop: CASSEGQTEAFF. The DNA of the CDR3 is TGTGCCAGCAGTGAAGGCCAGACTGAAGCTTTCTTT. Complete variable domain (other parts from reference TRBV2 and TRBJ1-1): EPEVTQTPSHQVTQMGQEVILRCVPISNHLYFYWYRQILGQKVEFLVSFYNNEISEKSEIFDDQFSVERPDGSNFTLKIRSTKLEDSAMYFCASSEGQTEAFFGQGTRLTVV.

The gene calls are TRBV7-7 and TRBJ2-5; 10 bases map to TRBD2. Trimming removed 2 bases from V and 5 bases from J; junction bases left unmatched: 5. The CDR3 contains 15 residues. CDR1 SSHAT and CDR2 FNYEAQ come from the germline V gene (reference sequence). The DNA of the CDR3 is TGTGCCAGCAGCTTACTAGCGGGAGTAGGGGAGACCCAGTACTTC. As protein: CASSLLAGVGETQYF.

The chain links TRBV7-2 to TRBJ2-5; 10 positions match TRBD1. Trimming cost V 3 bases and J 2 bases; bases outside gene matches: 3. CDR1 is SGHTA, CDR2 FQGNSA, per germline. The CDR3 extends over 15 amino acids. CDR3 region: CASSFLDRGQETQYF. DNA of the CDR3: TGTGCCAGCAGCTTCCTGGACAGGGGGCAAGAGACCCAGTACTTC.

V usage is TRBV4-1 and J usage is TRBJ1-5; 7 bases are a match to TRBD1. The junction had 10 bases not matched to a gene; V was cut back by 6 bases and J by 11 bases. The CDR3 consists of 13 residues. The germline gives CDR1 MGHRA, CDR2 YSYEKL. The DNA for the CDR3 is TGCGCCAGCAGTCGGACAGGTTCCCTCACCCAGCATTTT. This gives the protein CASSRTGSLTQHF.

The chain carries TRBV7-9 and TRBJ1-1, with 10 bases fitting TRBD1. After removal of 3 bases from V and 2 bases from J, the junction contained 6 bases not matched to a gene. CDR1 and CDR2 from the germline V gene are SEHNR and FQNEAQ (reference sequence). The length of the CDR3 is 16 residues. The DNA for the CDR3 is TGTGCCAGCAGCTTGACCGGGACAGGGGATAACACTGAAGCTTTCTTT. It yields the protein CASSLTGTGDNTEAFF.

V is TRBV5-1 and J is TRBJ2-4; 7 bases map to TRBD1. The germline V gene encodes CDR1 SGHRS and CDR2 YFSETQ. The CDR3 is 14 amino acids. The junction had 5 bases not matched to a gene; V was cut back by 4 bases and J by 4 bases. This chain's CDR3 is CASSDGDSKNIQYF. In nucleotides, the CDR3 is TGCGCCAGCAGCGACGGGGACAGTAAAAACATTCAGTACTTC.

The rearrangement links TRBV6-5 to TRBJ1-6; D gene ambiguous. The CDR3 extends over 14 amino acids. CDR1 MNHEY and CDR2 SVGAGI come from the germline V gene. V was clipped by 10 bases and J by 9 bases, with 19 bases between them. CDR3 bases: TGTGCCACTTCCCTACTTGATCCGATTTCACCCCTCCACTTT. Protein product: CATSLLDPISPLHF.

This chain links TRBV30 with TRBJ2-7; possibly TRBD1 for D (6 bases). Germline V CDR1 and CDR2: GTSNPN, SVGIG (reference sequence). The CDR3 has 13 residues. Trimming left V 4 bases short and J 1 base short, with 11 bases between. The CDR3 bases are TGTGCCTGGAACAGGGTTCGTTCCTACGAGCAGTACTTC. Protein product: CAWNRVRSYEQYF.

The chain is built from TRBV6-4 and TRBJ2-1, with TRBD2 matching 11 bases. Germline V gene data show CDR1 as MRHNA and CDR2 as SNTAGT. The J segment lost 5 bases and the V segment lost 5 bases, leaving 14 bases of the junction unmatched. CDR3 length equals 18 residues. The CDR3 loop reads CASSLFQTSGTRNNEQFF. Written as DNA, the CDR3 is TGTGCCAGCAGTCTCTTCCAGACTAGCGGGACCCGAAACAATGAGCAGTTCTTC.